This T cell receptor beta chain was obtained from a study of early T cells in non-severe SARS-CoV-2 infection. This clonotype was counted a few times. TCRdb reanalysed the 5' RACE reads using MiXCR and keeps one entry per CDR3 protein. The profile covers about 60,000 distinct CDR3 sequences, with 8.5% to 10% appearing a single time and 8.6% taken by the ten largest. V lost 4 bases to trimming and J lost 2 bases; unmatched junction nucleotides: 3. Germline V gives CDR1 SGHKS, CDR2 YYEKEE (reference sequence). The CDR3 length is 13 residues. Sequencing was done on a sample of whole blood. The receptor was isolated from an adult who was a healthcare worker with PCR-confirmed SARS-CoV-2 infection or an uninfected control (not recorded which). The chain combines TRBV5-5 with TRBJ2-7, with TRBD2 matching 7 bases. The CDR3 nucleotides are TGTGCCAGCAGCGTGCTAGCGGCCTACGAGCAGTACTTC. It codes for CASSVLAAYEQYF.